Listed below are T cell receptor beta chains from one sample, sequenced in a study of blood T cell repertoires in COVID-19. TCRdb's table, derived via immunoSEQ multiplex PCR, lists solely in-frame clones and lacks some. The data contain a few hundred thousand clones, roughly four fifths of them singletons. The sequenced material came from peripheral blood. The receptors were sampled from a person aged 65 to 85 with COVID-19, enrolled during active disease. Both conserved end residues are part of each CDR3. Each record gives: J gene, V gene, D gene, CDR3 protein, CDR3 DNA. D genes are given only for firm matches.

TRBJ2-2	TRBV14	TRBD1	CASSPSGIGQGFNTGELFF	TGTGCCAGCAGCCCAAGTGGGATCGGACAGGGGTTTAACACCGGGGAGCTGTTTTTT
TRBJ1-1	TRBV2	-	CASSRETEAFF	TGTGCCAGCAGTAGAGAGACTGAAGCTTTCTTT
TRBJ2-7	TRBV6-5	-	CASSPTTSYEQYF	TGTGCCAGCAGTCCAACTACCTCCTACGAGCAGTACTTC
TRBJ2-2	TRBV9	-	CASSVVQRTGELFF	TGTGCCAGCAGCGTAGTACAGCGGACCGGGGAGCTGTTTTTT
TRBJ2-3	TRBV3-1/TRBV3-2	TRBD2	CASSRLAGGPTDTQYF	TGTGCCAGCAGCCGACTAGCGGGGGGACCCACAGATACGCAGTATTTT
TRBJ1-2	TRBV5-6	TRBD1	CASSLGGTGGGYTF	TGTGCCAGCAGCTTAGGCGGGACAGGGGGTGGCTACACCTTC
TRBJ2-7	TRBV19	-	CASSIRTDAYEQYF	TGTGCCAGTAGTATTCGGACAGACGCCTACGAGCAGTACTTC
TRBJ2-3	TRBV7-2	-	CASSAFAPDTQYF	TGTGCCAGCAGCGCGTTTGCCCCAGATACGCAGTATTTT
TRBJ2-2	TRBV5-8	TRBD1	CASSTGDDTGELFF	TGTGCCAGCAGTACAGGGGATGACACCGGGGAGCTGTTTTTT
TRBJ1-4	TRBV28	TRBD1	CASSLGLTGGLFEKLFF	TGTGCCAGCAGTTTAGGATTAACAGGGGGACTTTTTGAAAAACTGTTTTTT
TRBJ2-3	TRBV6-4	TRBD2	CASSEQTGGPDTQYF	TGTGCCAGCAGTGAACAAACGGGGGGGCCAGATACGCAGTATTTT
TRBJ2-7	TRBV6-2/TRBV6-3	-	CASSYSTGRVPYEQYF	TGTGCCAGCAGTTACTCAACAGGGAGGGTGCCCTACGAGCAGTACTTC
TRBJ2-3	TRBV30	TRBD1	CAWNGQGSRTDTQYF	TGTGCCTGGAATGGACAGGGGTCGCGCACAGATACGCAGTATTTT
TRBJ2-5	TRBV28	-	CASSGRGQVIQETQYF	TGTGCCAGCAGTGGGAGGGGACAGGTAATACAAGAGACCCAGTACTTC
TRBJ2-7	TRBV5-6	-	CATATRYPSYEQYF	TGTGCCACCGCCACCCGGTATCCCTCCTACGAGCAGTACTTC
TRBJ2-5	TRBV10-3	TRBD1	CAISESGTGGVETQYF	TGTGCCATCAGTGAGTCCGGGACAGGGGGCGTGGAGACCCAGTACTTC
TRBJ2-3	TRBV19	-	CASRRSIGDKDTQYF	TGTGCCAGCCGTAGGTCGATAGGGGATAAAGATACGCAGTATTTT